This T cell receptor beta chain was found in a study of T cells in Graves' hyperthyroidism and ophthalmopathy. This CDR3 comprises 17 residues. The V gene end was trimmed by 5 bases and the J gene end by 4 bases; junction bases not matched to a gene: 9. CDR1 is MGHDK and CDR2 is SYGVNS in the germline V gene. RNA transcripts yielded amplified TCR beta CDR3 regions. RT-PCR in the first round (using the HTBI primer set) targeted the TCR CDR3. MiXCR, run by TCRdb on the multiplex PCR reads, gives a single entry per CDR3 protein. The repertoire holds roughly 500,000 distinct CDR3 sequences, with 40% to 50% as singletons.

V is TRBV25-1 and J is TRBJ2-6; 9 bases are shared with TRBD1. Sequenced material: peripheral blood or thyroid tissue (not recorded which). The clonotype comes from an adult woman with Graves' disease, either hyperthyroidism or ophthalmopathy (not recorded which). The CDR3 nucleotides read TGTGCCAGCAGTTTGGGGACAGGGTTGAGCGGGGCCAACGTCCTGACTTTC. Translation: CASSLGTGLSGANVLTF.